The 26 T cell receptor beta chains reported below all come from one sample, sequenced in a study of cytomegalovirus exposure and HLA in healthy donors. PCR involved 60 Vbeta and 13 Jbeta primers. TCRdb keeps only in-frame clones here, not all; method: immunoSEQ multiplex PCR. Here the sample spans tens of thousands of clones, 64% being singletons. Sequenced: PBMCs. Source of these receptors: a human donor in good health.

This clone was seen just once. The rearrangement joins TRBV19 to TRBJ2-7; no definite D call. This CDR3 is built from 13 residues. The V and J ends lost 5 bases and 0 bases respectively, with 8 bases between them. Germline assignment: CDR1 LNHDA and CDR2 SQIVND (reference sequence). The chain's CDR3 is CASSPEYSYEQYF. The CDR3 DNA reads as TGTGCCAGTAGTCCCGAGTACTCCTACGAGCAGTACTTC.

In nucleotides, the CDR3 is TGTGCCAGCAGCTTGAAGACAGGGGGCTGGGATACGCAGTATTTT. As protein: CASSLKTGGWDTQYF. J is TRBJ2-3 and V is TRBV5-6; 10 nucleotides match TRBD1. Per germline, CDR1 SGHDT and CDR2 YYEEEE. This CDR3 spans 15 amino acids. Losses at the gene ends were 1 base for V and 6 bases for J; bases not matched to a gene: 5.

The rearrangement links TRBV28 to TRBJ1-3; D unresolved. Trimming left V 3 bases short and J 2 bases short, with 11 bases between. This CDR3 is built from 15 residues. Germline CDR1 reads MDHEN; CDR2 reads SYDVKM. The CDR3 reads CASSLPGPPGNTIYF. CDR3 in DNA: TGTGCCAGCAGTTTGCCTGGGCCGCCTGGAAACACCATATATTTT.

This clone has more than one count but fewer than ten. This chain uses TRBV7-9 with TRBJ1-3; no clear D. CDR3 length equals 14 residues. Germline CDR1 reads SEHNR; CDR2 reads FQNEAQ (reference sequence). Trimming removed 4 bases from V and 0 bases from J, with 7 bases in between. Here the CDR3 reads CASSSGSSGNTIYF. CDR3 coding DNA: TGTGCCAGCAGCTCAGGATCCTCTGGAAACACCATATATTTT.

This clone has a single count. The CDR3 protein is CASSPGARGVSHNEQFF. CDR3 coding DNA: TGTGCCAGCAGCCCGGGGGCGCGGGGGGTTTCTCACAATGAGCAGTTCTTC. This rearrangement joins TRBV7-8 to TRBJ2-1; 8 bases map to TRBD2. CDR1 and CDR2 (germline): SGHVS, FQNEAQ. This CDR3 spans 17 amino acids. The V segment lost 5 bases and the J segment 5 bases; nucleotides outside the gene matches: 14.

This chain connects TRBV4-2 to TRBJ2-3; 11 bases agree with TRBD2. Trimming took 2 bases from V and 2 from J; bases not matched to a gene: 6. Germline V CDR1 and CDR2: LGHNA, YNFKEQ. The CDR3 spans 17 residues. The CDR3, as DNA: TGTGCCAGCAGCCAAAAAACTAGCGGGGGCGTCACAGATACGCAGTATTTT. This sequence encodes CASSQKTSGGVTDTQYF.

This chain connects TRBV7-2 to TRBJ2-5; 8 nucleotides align to TRBD2. V trimming: 5 bases; J trimming: 1 base; junction bases outside the gene matches: 3. The CDR3 runs 14 residues. Germline values: CDR1 SGHTA, CDR2 FQGNSA. The CDR3 bases are TGTGCCAGCAGCCGGACTAGCACCCAAGAGACCCAGTACTTC. Its protein is CASSRTSTQETQYF.

The gene calls are TRBV9 and TRBJ1-5; D not resolved. This CDR3 is built from 18 residues. Between the trimmed V and J ends, which lost 9 bases and 3 bases, there was a span of 28 bases. Germline-derived CDR1 and CDR2 are SGDLS and YYNGEE. The CDR3 region has the DNA TGTGCCACCTACAAGGCCCGCAGAGCTCCCACTATCAATCAGCCCCAGCATTTT. This codes for CATYKARRAPTINQPQHF. Full variable domain (missing parts from reference TRBV9 and TRBJ1-5): DSGVTQTPKHLITATGQRVTLRCSPRSGDLSVYWYQQSLDQGLQFLIQYYNGEERAKGNILERFSAQQFPDLHSELNLSSLELGDSALYFCATYKARRAPTINQPQHFGDGTRLSIL.

This chain links TRBV25-1 with TRBJ1-1; no clear D. Trimming took off 1 base at V and 4 bases at J, with 10 bases between the two ends. CDR1 and CDR2 (germline): MGHDK, SYGVNS. There are 14 residues in the CDR3. CDR3 DNA: TGTGCCAGCAGTGAATTTATTGCGGGCACTGAAGCTTTCTTT. Protein sequence: CASSEFIAGTEAFF.

This clone was observed a single time. The chain links TRBV29-1 to TRBJ1-4, with 8 bases that match TRBD1. The CDR3 contains 13 residues. Trimming at V came to 3 bases and at J to 5 bases, leaving 2 bases not matched to a gene. Looked up from germline, CDR1 is SQVTM and CDR2 is ANQGSEA. The CDR3 DNA is TGCAGCGTTGACGGGACAGGCAATGAAAAACTGTTTTTT. It yields the protein CSVDGTGNEKLFF.

The rearrangement joins TRBV30 to TRBJ2-1; D unresolved. V dropped 5 bases and J dropped 0 bases, with 11 bases sitting between them. Germline V gives CDR1 GTSNPN, CDR2 SVGIG (reference sequence). This CDR3 spans 14 amino acids. CDR3 sequence (DNA): TGTGCCTGGGACGTGGGCCTCTCCTACAATGAGCAGTTCTTC. It translates to CAWDVGLSYNEQFF.

V gene TRBV19 combines with J gene TRBJ1-5, with 8 positions matching TRBD1. CDR3 length: 17 residues. J lost 0 bases, V lost 5 bases, and 9 bases had no gene match. CDR1 LNHDA and CDR2 SQIVND come from the germline V gene (reference sequence). The CDR3 sequence is CASSLDREGVSNQPQHF. CDR3 coding DNA: TGTGCCAGTAGTCTGGACAGGGAGGGGGTTAGCAATCAGCCCCAGCATTTT.

The chain couples TRBV4-2 to TRBJ2-7, with a weak D call TRBD2 (6 bases). CDR1 LGHNA and CDR2 YNFKEQ come from the germline V gene. The CDR3 sequence is 16 residues long. V lost 1 base, J lost 2 bases, and 15 bases lay in between. CDR3: CASSQGWRVGPYEQYF. The DNA of the CDR3 is TGTGCCAGCAGCCAAGGTTGGAGGGTCGGGCCCTACGAGCAGTACTTC.

The gene calls are TRBV11-3 and TRBJ2-5; the D gene is possibly TRBD1 (5 bases). Germline-derived CDR1 and CDR2 are SGHNT and YENEEA. Between the trimmed V and J ends, which lost 5 bases and 2 bases, there was a span of 18 bases. The CDR3 has 16 residues. This chain's CDR3 is CASSPGIGKGQETQYF. The CDR3 bases are TGTGCCAGCAGCCCAGGGATAGGGAAGGGGCAAGAGACCCAGTACTTC.

This clone was detected only once. The V and J genes are TRBV2 and TRBJ1-2, with TRBD1 as a possible D gene (5 bases). This CDR3 is built from 14 residues. From germline, CDR1 is SNHLY and CDR2 FYNNEI. V was trimmed by 6 bases and J by 3 bases, leaving 14 bases between them. This CDR3 is CASRGLLSDYGYTF. The CDR3 DNA is TGTGCCAGCAGGGGACTATTATCCGACTATGGCTACACCTTC. Together with reference TRBV2 and TRBJ1-2, the CDR3 gives the full variable domain: EPEVTQTPSHQVTQMGQEVILRCVPISNHLYFYWYRQILGQKVEFLVSFYNNEISEKSEIFDDQFSVERPDGSNFTLKIRSTKLEDSAMYFCASRGLLSDYGYTFGSGTRLTVV.

The V call is TRBV19, the J call TRBJ2-5, with a weak D call TRBD1 (6 bases). The DNA matches TRBJ2-7 better at its end, which makes the J call doubtful. Germline lookup yields CDR1 LNHDA and CDR2 SQIVND (reference sequence). The CDR3 extends over 15 amino acids. The CDR3 loop is CASSDHGQSSYEQYF. CDR3 in DNA: TGTGCCAGTAGCGACCATGGACAGTCAAGCTACGAGCAGTACTTC.

A single count supports this clone. The chain combines TRBV5-5 with TRBJ1-3, with D tentatively TRBD1 (6 bases). The V end lost 3 bases, the J end lost 0 bases, and 13 bases lay between the germline ends. CDR1 SGHKS and CDR2 YYEKEE come from the germline V gene (reference sequence). This CDR3 is built from 16 residues. The CDR3 loop is CASSYFMTGSGNTIYF. The CDR3 DNA reads TGTGCCAGCAGCTATTTTATGACAGGCTCTGGAAACACCATATATTTT.

V gene TRBV29-1 combines with J gene TRBJ2-3; D ambiguous. V lost 2 bases, J lost 4 bases, and 4 bases lay in between. The germline V gene encodes CDR1 SQVTM and CDR2 ANQGSEA. The CDR3 consists of 11 residues. The CDR3: CSVESSDTQYF. The CDR3 DNA sequence: TGCAGCGTTGAATCGTCAGATACGCAGTATTTT.

The J gene is TRBJ2-7, the V gene TRBV27; a possible D gene is TRBD1 (6 bases). The V end lost 3 bases, the J end lost 1 base, and 10 bases lay between the germline ends. This CDR3 contains 14 residues. Germline V gives CDR1 MNHEY, CDR2 SMNVEV (reference sequence). The CDR3 DNA sequence: TGTGCCAGCAGTTTGAGGGACAATTCCTACGAGCAGTACTTC. It translates to CASSLRDNSYEQYF.

This rearrangement joins TRBV5-1 to TRBJ1-1, with 8 bases that match TRBD1. CDR3 length equals 17 residues. After removal of 0 bases from V and 4 bases from J, the junction contained 11 bases not matched to a gene. Germline V gene lookup returns CDR1 SGHRS and CDR2 YFSETQ. Here the CDR3 reads CASSLGQGARRITEAFF. Here the CDR3 DNA reads TGCGCCAGCAGCTTGGGCCAGGGGGCCCGGCGGATCACTGAAGCTTTCTTT.

This clone was observed a handful of times. The chain recombines TRBV5-1 with TRBJ2-1; TRBD2 agrees at 9 bases. The junction had 9 bases not matched to a gene; V was cut back by 4 bases and J by 7 bases. From germline, CDR1 is SGHRS and CDR2 YFSETQ. This CDR3 comprises 15 residues. In nucleotides, the CDR3 is TGCGCCAGCAGCGTGACTAGCGGTGTCAGTAATGAGCAGTTCTTC. It yields the protein CASSVTSGVSNEQFF.

This clone has just a few counts. The gene calls are TRBV5-1 and TRBJ1-1, with TRBD1 matching over 8 bases. The CDR3 is made up of 15 amino acids. V dropped 1 base and J dropped 6; count of bases not matched to a gene: 8. Germline assignment: CDR1 SGHRS and CDR2 YFSETQ. CDR3 residues: CASSLWETGVAEAFF. CDR3 nucleotides: TGCGCCAGCAGCTTGTGGGAGACAGGGGTGGCTGAAGCTTTCTTT.

The chain employs TRBV11-1 and TRBJ2-2; the D is unclear. With 2 bases removed from V and 0 bases from J, the gap between germline ends came to 7 bases. Germline V gives CDR1 SGHAT, CDR2 FQDESV (reference sequence). The CDR3 length is 15 residues. CDR3 bases: TGTGCCAGCAGCTTATTTTGGCCGAACACCGGGGAGCTGTTTTTT. Translation gives CASSLFWPNTGELFF.

This clone was seen more than once but under ten times. The chain links TRBV6-1 to TRBJ2-7, with 8 bases aligning to TRBD1. Germline CDR1 reads MNHNS; CDR2 reads SASEGT. V shed 8 bases, J shed 0 bases, and the junction held 6 bases outside the gene matches. This CDR3 is 14 amino acids long. As DNA, the CDR3 is TGTGCCAGCCACAGGGACAGGAGCTCCTACGAGCAGTACTTC. It yields the protein CASHRDRSSYEQYF.

J is TRBJ2-1 and V is TRBV4-1; 7 bases agree with TRBD2. The junction had 3 bases not matched to a gene; V was cut back by 2 bases and J by 8 bases. Germline values: CDR1 MGHRA, CDR2 YSYEKL. This CDR3 comprises 13 residues. The DNA of the CDR3 is TGCGCCAGCAGCCAATTGGGAGGGGATGAGCAGTTCTTC. This codes for CASSQLGGDEQFF.

This clone was picked up a small number of times. The V gene is TRBV4-3, the J gene TRBJ1-5; D is ambiguous. This CDR3 has 16 amino acids. V was cut by 4 bases and J by 2 bases, with 15 bases left in between. The germline V gene has CDR1 LGHNA and CDR2 YSLEER. CDR3 in DNA: TGCGCCAGCAGCCGGACCTTGGAGGTCGGCAATCAGCCCCAGCATTTT. This encodes CASSRTLEVGNQPQHF.